These T cell receptor beta chains were read from a single sample in a study of T cells in Graves' hyperthyroidism and ophthalmopathy. TCRdb reprocessed the multiplex PCR reads via MiXCR and lists one record per CDR3 protein. The sample includes just over 550,000 distinct CDR3 sequences, about 45% of them seen just once. The sequencing input was peripheral blood or thyroid tissue (not recorded which). The receptors stem from a woman aged 18 to 35 with Graves' hyperthyroidism. Each CDR3 is given with its conserved first and last residue. A row's size may be missing; if present it is once, few, many or a size class.

CDR3	size	J	V
CASSQGPLNTEAFF	-	TRBJ1-1	TRBV4-1
CASNMTGEDTQYF	-	TRBJ2-3	TRBV19
CASSPIRRDRNSPLHF	many	TRBJ1-6	TRBV7-2
CASSQSVGSSYEQYF	-	TRBJ2-7	TRBV5-1
CASSLVTNPTYEQYF	-	TRBJ2-7	TRBV12-3/TRBV12-4
CSAKKGHGNTEAFF	-	TRBJ1-1	TRBV20-1
CASSQGWKGGNTIYF	few	TRBJ1-3	TRBV9
CASTVDRGSNQPQHF	-	TRBJ1-5	TRBV7-8
CASSYEGDYGYTF	few	TRBJ1-2	TRBV10-3
CASSSRLAGALGPYEQYF	-	TRBJ2-7	TRBV6-5
CATSDLLGNVGELFF	-	TRBJ2-2	TRBV24-1
CASSLLWQMGTSGNTIYF	-	TRBJ1-3	TRBV7-6